These 9 T cell receptor beta chains came from one sample sequenced in a study of T cell responses to AZD1222 COVID-19 vaccine. Clones were read by immunoSEQ multiplex PCR, and TCRdb kept only the in-frame ones, dropping some. This sample has over 150,000 clones; approximately 95% occur once, and the top ten carry roughly 1%. This material consisted of peripheral blood, taken 28 days after the second dose of the MenACWY control vaccine. These receptors originate from an adult who received the MenACWY meningococcal vaccine as a control.

This clone was recorded only once. The chain is built from TRBV7-9 and TRBJ2-7, with D possibly being TRBD1 or TRBD2 (6 bases each). Germline V gene data show CDR1 as SEHNR and CDR2 as FQNEAQ (reference sequence). The ends were cut back, 7 bases at V and 4 bases at J, with 17 bases in the middle. The CDR3 has 14 residues. This CDR3 reads CASTTRGTQYEQYF. As DNA, the CDR3 is TGTGCCAGCACCACCCGGGGGACACAATACGAGCAGTACTTC.

V usage is TRBV3-1 (or the pseudogene TRBV3-2) and J usage is TRBJ2-3; D possibly matches TRBD1 or TRBD2 (5 bases each). The CDR3 covers 14 residues. Germline V lookup: CDR1 LGHDT, CDR2 YNNKEL (reference sequence). Trimming took 3 bases from V and 5 from J, leaving 12 bases between them. CDR3 bases: TGTGCCAGCAGCCATCCCGAGAGGGGAGATACGCAGTATTTT. The encoded protein is CASSHPERGDTQYF.

V gene TRBV19 combines with J gene TRBJ2-2; perhaps TRBD1 as D (6 bases). From germline, CDR1 is LNHDA and CDR2 SQIVND (reference sequence). With 2 bases removed from V and 5 bases from J, the gap between germline ends came to 18 bases. The CDR3 has 17 amino acids. As DNA, the CDR3 is TGTGCCAGTAGTATATTCCGTGGGGCAGGGGTTACCGGGGAGCTGTTTTTT. This sequence encodes CASSIFRGAGVTGELFF.

J is TRBJ1-2 and V is TRBV19; no reliable D call. Germline loops: CDR1 LNHDA, CDR2 SQIVND (reference sequence). The V and J ends lost 1 base and 1 base respectively, with 7 bases between them. The length of the CDR3 is 14 residues. The CDR3 coding sequence is TGTGCCAGTAGTATAGGAGAATTTAACTATGGCTACACCTTC. It codes for CASSIGEFNYGYTF.

This clone showed up just once. The chain recombines TRBV19 with TRBJ1-5; 7 bases fit TRBD1. CDR3 length: 16 amino acids. The V gene's germline CDR1 is LNHDA and CDR2 SQIVND (reference sequence). The J segment lost 6 bases and the V segment lost 4 bases, leaving 12 bases of the junction unmatched. CDR3 protein: CASSRRDRSSGQPQHF. The CDR3 region has the DNA TGTGCCAGTAGTAGACGGGACAGAAGCTCGGGTCAGCCCCAGCATTTT.

The chain employs TRBV6-5 and TRBJ1-6; D not certain. The CDR3 is made up of 13 amino acids. V was trimmed by 2 bases and J by 10 bases, leaving 9 bases between them. The germline V gene has CDR1 MNHEY and CDR2 SVGAGI. In nucleotides, the CDR3 is TGTGCCAGCAGTTACGCGTACGACTCACCCCTCCACTTT. This codes for CASSYAYDSPLHF.

The rearrangement uses TRBV4-2 and TRBJ1-2; D is possibly TRBD1 (6 bases). CDR1 LGHNA and CDR2 YNFKEQ come from the germline V gene. The CDR3 contains 13 residues. V was clipped by 5 bases and J by 5 bases, with 12 bases between them. CDR3 amino acids: CASSSDSLYGYTF. CDR3 nucleotides: TGTGCCAGCAGCTCGGACAGCCTATATGGCTACACCTTC.

V gene TRBV6-2 or TRBV6-3 combines with J gene TRBJ1-5, with D maybe TRBD1 (5 bases). In germline, CDR1 is MNHEY, CDR2 SVGEGT. V lost 4 bases to trimming and J lost 3 bases, with 13 bases between them. The CDR3 is 15 residues long. The CDR3 coding sequence is TGTGCCAGCAGTTCCGGGACGTCGGACAATCAGCCCCAGCATTTT. Translation gives CASSSGTSDNQPQHF.

The chain recombines TRBV7-2 with TRBJ1-2; TRBD1 agrees at 8 bases. The J segment lost 6 bases and the V segment lost 1 base, leaving 10 bases of the junction unmatched. The CDR3 extends over 16 amino acids. Germline CDR1 reads SGHTA; CDR2 reads FQGNSA. CDR3 sequence reads: CASSLVPGGTRDGYTF. The CDR3 nucleotides read TGTGCCAGCAGCTTAGTCCCAGGGGGCACCAGGGATGGCTACACCTTC. Drawing the rest from reference TRBV7-2 and TRBJ1-2, the complete variable domain is GAGVSQSPSNKVTEKGKDVELRCDPISGHTALYWYRQSLGQGLEFLIYFQGNSAPDKSGLPSDRFSAERTGGSVSTLTIQRTQQEDSAVYLCASSLVPGGTRDGYTFGSGTRLTVV.